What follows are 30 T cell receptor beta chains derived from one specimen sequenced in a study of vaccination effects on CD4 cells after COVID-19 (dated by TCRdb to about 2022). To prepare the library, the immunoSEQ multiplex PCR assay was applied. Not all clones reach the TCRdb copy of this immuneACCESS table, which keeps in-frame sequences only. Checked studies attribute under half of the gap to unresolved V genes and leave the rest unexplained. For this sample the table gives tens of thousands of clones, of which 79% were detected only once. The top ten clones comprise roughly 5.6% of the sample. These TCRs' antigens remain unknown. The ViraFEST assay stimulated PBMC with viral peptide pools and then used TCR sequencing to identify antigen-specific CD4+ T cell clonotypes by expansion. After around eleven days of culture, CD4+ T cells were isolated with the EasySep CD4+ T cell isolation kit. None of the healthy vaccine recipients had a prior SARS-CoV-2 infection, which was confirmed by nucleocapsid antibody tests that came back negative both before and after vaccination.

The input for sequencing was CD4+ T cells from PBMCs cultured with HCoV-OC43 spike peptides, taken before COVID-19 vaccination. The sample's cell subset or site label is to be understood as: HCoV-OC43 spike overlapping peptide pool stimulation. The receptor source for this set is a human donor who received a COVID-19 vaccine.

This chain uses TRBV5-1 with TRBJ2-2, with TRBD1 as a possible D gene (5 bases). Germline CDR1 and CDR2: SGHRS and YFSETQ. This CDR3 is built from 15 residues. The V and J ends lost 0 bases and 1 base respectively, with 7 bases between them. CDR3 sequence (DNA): TGCGCCAGCAGCTTGGACGGACAGAACACCGGGGAGCTGTTTTTT. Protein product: CASSLDGQNTGELFF.

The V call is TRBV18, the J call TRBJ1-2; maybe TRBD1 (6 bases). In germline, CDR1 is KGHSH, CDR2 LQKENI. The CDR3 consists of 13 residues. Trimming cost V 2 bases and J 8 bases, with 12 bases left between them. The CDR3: CASSPGQLEGYTF. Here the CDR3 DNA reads TGTGCCAGCTCACCAGGACAGTTGGAGGGCTACACCTTC.

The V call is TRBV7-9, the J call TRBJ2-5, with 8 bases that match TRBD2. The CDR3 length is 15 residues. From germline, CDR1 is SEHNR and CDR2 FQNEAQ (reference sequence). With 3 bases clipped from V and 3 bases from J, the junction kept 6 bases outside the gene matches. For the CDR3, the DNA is TGTGCCAGCAGCTTGGGGGGAGCGGGGGAAGAGACCCAGTACTTC. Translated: CASSLGGAGEETQYF.

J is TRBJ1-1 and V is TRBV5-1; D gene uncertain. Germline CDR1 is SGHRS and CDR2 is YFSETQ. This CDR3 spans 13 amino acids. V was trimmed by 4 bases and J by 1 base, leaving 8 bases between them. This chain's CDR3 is CASSSTANTEAFF. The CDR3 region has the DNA TGCGCCAGCAGCAGTACAGCGAACACTGAAGCTTTCTTT.

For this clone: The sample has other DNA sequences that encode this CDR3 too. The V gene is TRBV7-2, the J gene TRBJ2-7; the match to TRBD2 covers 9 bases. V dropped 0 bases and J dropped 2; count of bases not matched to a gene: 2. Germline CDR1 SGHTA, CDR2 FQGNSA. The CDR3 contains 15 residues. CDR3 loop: CASSLAAGGPYEQYV. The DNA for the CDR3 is TGTGCCAGCAGCTTAGCGGCGGGGGGGCCCTACGAGCAGTACGTC.

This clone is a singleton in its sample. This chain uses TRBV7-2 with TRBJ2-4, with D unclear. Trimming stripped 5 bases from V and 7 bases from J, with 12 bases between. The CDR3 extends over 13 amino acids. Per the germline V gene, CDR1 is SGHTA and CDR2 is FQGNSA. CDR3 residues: CASSPYGGNIQYF. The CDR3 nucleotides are TGTGCCAGCAGCCCATACGGTGGGAACATTCAGTACTTC.

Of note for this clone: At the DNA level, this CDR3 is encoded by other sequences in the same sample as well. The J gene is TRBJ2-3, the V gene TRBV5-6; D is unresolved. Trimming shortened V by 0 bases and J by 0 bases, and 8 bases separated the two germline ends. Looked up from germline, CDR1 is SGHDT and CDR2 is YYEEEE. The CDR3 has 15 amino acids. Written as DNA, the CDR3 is TGTGCCAGCAGCTTGGGACCTTCCAGCACAGATACGCAGTATTTT. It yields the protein CASSLGPSSTDTQYF.

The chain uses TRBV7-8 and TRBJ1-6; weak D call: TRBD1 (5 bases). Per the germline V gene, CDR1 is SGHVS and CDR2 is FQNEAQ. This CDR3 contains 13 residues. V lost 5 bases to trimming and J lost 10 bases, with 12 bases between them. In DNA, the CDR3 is TGTGCCAGCAGCCTAGGGGCTCAATCACCCCTCCACTTT. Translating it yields CASSLGAQSPLHF.

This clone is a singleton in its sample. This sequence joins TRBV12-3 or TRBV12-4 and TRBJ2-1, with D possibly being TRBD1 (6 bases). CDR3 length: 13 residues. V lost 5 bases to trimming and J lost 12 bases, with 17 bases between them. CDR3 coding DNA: TGTGCCAGCAGTCGCCAGGGGTCTGTAGGGCAGTTCTTC. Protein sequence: CASSRQGSVGQFF.

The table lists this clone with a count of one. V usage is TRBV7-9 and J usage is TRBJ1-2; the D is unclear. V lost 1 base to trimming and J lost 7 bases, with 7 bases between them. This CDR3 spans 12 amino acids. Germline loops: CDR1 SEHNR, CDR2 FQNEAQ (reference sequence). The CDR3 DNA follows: TGTGCCAGCAGCTTAGAGGCAGGTGGCTACACCTTC. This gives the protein CASSLEAGGYTF.

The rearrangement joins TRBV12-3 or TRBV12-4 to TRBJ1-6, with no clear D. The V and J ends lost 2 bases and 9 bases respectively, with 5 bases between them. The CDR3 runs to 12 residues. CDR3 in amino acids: CASSLYGSPLHF. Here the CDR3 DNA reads TGTGCCAGCAGTTTATATGGTTCACCCCTCCACTTT.

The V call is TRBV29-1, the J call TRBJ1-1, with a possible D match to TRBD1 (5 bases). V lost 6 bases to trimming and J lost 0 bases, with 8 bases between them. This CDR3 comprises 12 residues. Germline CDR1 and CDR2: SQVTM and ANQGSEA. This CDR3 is CSVRGMNTEAFF. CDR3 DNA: TGCAGCGTCCGGGGGATGAACACTGAAGCTTTCTTT.

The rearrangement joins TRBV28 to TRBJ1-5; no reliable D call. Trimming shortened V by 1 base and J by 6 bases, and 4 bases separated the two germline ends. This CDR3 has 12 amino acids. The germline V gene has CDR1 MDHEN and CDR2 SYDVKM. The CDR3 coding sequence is TGTGCCAGCAGTTTATTTTCTCAGCCCCAGCATTTT. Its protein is CASSLFSQPQHF.

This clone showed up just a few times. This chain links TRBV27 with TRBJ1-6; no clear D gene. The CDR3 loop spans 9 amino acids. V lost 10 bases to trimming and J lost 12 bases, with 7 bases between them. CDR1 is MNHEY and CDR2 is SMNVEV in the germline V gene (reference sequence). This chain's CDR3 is CATPGPLHF. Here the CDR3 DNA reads TGTGCCACCCCAGGACCCCTCCACTTT.

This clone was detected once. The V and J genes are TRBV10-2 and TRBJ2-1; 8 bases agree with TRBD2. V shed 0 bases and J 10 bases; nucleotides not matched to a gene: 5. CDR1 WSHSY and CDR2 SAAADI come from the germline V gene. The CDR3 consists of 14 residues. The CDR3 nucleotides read TGCGCCAGCAGTGAGTCACTAGCGGTCCGGGAGCAGTTCTTC. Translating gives CASSESLAVREQFF.

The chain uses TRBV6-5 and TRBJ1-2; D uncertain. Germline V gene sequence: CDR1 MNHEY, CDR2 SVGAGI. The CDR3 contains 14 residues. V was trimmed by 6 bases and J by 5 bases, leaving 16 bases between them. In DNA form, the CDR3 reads TGTGCCAGCAGCGACCGGGGTGGCAGTTATGGCTACACCTTC. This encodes CASSDRGGSYGYTF.

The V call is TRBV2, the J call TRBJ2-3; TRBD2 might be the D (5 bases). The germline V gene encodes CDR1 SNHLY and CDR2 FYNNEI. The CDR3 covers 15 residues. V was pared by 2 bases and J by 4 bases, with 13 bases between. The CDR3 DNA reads TGTGCCAGCAGTGAAAAACCTATGAGGGCAGATACGCAGTATTTT. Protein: CASSEKPMRADTQYF.

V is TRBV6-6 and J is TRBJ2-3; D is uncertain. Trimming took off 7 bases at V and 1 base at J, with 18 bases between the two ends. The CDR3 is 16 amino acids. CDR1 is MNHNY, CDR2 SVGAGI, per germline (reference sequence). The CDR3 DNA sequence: TGTGCCAGCAAGAGACCCGGCCCCACGGGCACAGATACGCAGTATTTT. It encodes CASKRPGPTGTDTQYF.

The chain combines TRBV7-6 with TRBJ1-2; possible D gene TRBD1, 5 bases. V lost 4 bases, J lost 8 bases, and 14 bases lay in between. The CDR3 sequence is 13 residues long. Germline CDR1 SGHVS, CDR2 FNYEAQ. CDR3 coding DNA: TGTGCCAGCAGCTGGGACGGGCTAAGGGGCTACACCTTC. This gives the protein CASSWDGLRGYTF.

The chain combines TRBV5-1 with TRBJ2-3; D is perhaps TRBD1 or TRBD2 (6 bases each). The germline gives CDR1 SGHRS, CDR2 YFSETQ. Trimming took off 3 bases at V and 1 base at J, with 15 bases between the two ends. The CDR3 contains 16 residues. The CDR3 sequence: CASSSASGAGTDTQYF. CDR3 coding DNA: TGCGCCAGCAGCTCAGCGTCGGGGGCTGGCACAGATACGCAGTATTTT.

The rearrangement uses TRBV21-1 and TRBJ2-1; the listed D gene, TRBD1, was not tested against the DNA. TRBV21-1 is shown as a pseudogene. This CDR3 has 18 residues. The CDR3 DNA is TGTGCCAGCAGCAAAGCCCTTAAGACAGATCGAACGGTCAATGAGCAGTTCTTC. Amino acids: CASSKALKTDRTVNEQFF.

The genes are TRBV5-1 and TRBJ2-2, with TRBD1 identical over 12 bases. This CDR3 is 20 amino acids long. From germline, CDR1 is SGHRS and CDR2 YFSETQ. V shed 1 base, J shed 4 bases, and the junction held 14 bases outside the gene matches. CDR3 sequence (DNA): TGCGCCAGCAGCTTGTATGGTCCGGGACAGGGGGCGGTCTCCACCGGGGAGCTGTTTTTT. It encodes CASSLYGPGQGAVSTGELFF.

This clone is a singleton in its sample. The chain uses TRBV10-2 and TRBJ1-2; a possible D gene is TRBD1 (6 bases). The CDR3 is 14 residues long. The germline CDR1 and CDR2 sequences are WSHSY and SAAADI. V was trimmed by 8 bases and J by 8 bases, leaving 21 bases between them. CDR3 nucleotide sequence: TGCGCCAGCGTTCCCTACAGGGCAGGGGAGGGCTACACCTTC. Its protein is CASVPYRAGEGYTF.

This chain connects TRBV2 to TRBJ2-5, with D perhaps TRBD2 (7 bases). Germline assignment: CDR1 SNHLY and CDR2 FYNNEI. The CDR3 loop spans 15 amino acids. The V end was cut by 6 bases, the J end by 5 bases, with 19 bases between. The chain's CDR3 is CASRTAGAIGETQYF. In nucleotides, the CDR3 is TGTGCCAGCAGGACCGCGGGGGCGATTGGCGAGACCCAGTACTTC.

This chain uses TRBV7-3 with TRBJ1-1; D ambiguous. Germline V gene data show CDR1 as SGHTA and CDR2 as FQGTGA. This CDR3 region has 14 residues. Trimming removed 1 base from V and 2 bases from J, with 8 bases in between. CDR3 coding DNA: TGTGCCAGCAGCTTAAGTGGTAGCAACACTGAAGCTTTCTTT. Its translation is CASSLSGSNTEAFF.

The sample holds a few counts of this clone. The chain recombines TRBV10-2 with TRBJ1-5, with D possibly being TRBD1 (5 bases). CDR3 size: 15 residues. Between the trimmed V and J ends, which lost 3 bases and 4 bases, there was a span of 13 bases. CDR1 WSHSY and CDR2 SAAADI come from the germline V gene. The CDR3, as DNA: TGCGCCAGCAGTGACGGCAGGGTTGGGAATCAGCCCCAGCATTTT. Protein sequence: CASSDGRVGNQPQHF.

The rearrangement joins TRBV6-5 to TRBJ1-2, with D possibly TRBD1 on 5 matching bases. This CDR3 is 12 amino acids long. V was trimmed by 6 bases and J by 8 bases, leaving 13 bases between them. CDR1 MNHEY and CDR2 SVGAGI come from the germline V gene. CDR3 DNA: TGTGCCAGCAGGGGGACCTGGGACGGCTACACCTTC. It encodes CASRGTWDGYTF.

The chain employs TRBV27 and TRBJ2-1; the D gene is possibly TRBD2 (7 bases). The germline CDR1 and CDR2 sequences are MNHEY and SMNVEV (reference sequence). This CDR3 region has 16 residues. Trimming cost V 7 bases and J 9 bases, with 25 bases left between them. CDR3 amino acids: CASIGSRRGGGTEQFF. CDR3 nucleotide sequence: TGTGCCAGCATCGGGAGTAGAAGAGGGGGGGGCACTGAGCAGTTCTTC.

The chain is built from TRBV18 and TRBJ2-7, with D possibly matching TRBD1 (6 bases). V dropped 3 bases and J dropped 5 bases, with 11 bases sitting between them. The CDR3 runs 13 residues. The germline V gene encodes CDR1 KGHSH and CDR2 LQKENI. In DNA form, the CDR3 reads TGTGCCAGCTCACCGTACAGGGACGACGAGCAGTACGTC. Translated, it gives CASSPYRDDEQYV.

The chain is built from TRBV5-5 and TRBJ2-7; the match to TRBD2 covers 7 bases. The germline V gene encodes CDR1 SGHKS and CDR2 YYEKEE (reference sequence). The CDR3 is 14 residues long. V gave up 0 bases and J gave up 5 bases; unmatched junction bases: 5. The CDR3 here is CASSLGLAVHEQYV. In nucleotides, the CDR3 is TGTGCCAGCAGCTTGGGGCTAGCGGTCCACGAGCAGTACGTC.